This TCR beta chain was captured in a study of cytomegalovirus exposure and HLA in healthy donors (dated by TCRdb to the late 2010s). As for the study more broadly: According to an earlier analysis of several hundred of the donors, 150 million to 200 million T cells yielded 117 million unique TCR beta sequences and approximately 300 Gb of sequence data. A later analysis re-examined previously published TCR beta repertoires from several hundred donors and added high-resolution HLA genotyping to investigate patterns of TCR occurrence. A later genetic analysis took genome-wide SNP genotypes for about 65% of the 666 donors and used that subset as a discovery cohort. To predict cytomegalovirus infection status, the study brought together high-throughput TCR immunosequencing, statistical association of individual TCRs with disease status, and machine learning. The number of donors typed differed by locus, with roughly 629-640 for A, B, C, DRB1 and DQB1, about 500 for DQA1, 600 to 610 for DPA1, and some 440 for DPB1. Of the 300 to 400 genotyped donors, roughly 80% fell in the genetic ancestry cluster associated with self-reported Caucasian donors. Every discovery cohort repertoire had been produced on one sequencing platform. The later analysis used no new phenotypic data to find candidate immune exposures, relying instead on TCR beta sequences and their occurrence across donors. In an earlier analysis of several hundred of the donors, high-throughput TCR beta sequencing was used to judge whether each TCR beta V gene segment behaved as functional or pseudogenic. Using immunosequencing, the study profiled T cell repertoires from fewer than 850 subjects and related those repertoires to cytomegalovirus serostatus. Among about 360 genotyped donors of the cohort, an average of approximately 250,000 unique TCR beta nucleotide sequences were sequenced per donor, 15% to 20% of them non-productive. Several DR-DQ haplotypes were handled as single units for association and clustering because linkage in the cohort was strong. An early release covering about 600 HLA-typed donors comprised about 300 gigabases of sequencing data and around 80 million unique TCR sequences. Class I and class II HLA loci were covered by the typing at four-digit resolution. Donor age, sex, ethnicity and CMV serostatus were collected together with the repertoire data. A separate validation cohort of over 95 different subjects was used in addition to the roughly 700-subject first cohort. The study was designed to test whether signatures of past pathogen exposure could be identified by cataloging public T cell receptors. General findings and caveats noted by the study authors: In an earlier analysis of 450 to 750 of the donors, most TCR beta V segments appeared in productive rearrangements about 87% or about 30% of the time, broadly matching IMGT annotations. In a later analysis, several top co-occurrence clusters were reported to appear linked to parvovirus B19, influenza, CMV and Epstein-Barr virus. Because some donors lacked HLA typing at each locus, the association tests relied only on the typed subset. The classifier was reported to diagnose cytomegalovirus status with high specificity and sensitivity in both the original and validation cohorts. Immune exposure information for the cohort was limited to CMV serostatus. The 87-base-pair reads could not distinguish some IMGT-functional V segments, including TRBV6-2 and TRBV6-3, so those segments were excluded. A later analysis found that TCR association rates varied across HLA loci, with DRB1 alleles showing the most associated TCRs and HLA-C alleles the fewest. A total of 164 TCR beta chains were listed by the study as associated with cytomegalovirus. It was suggested by the authors that the approach could potentially be generalized to other disease states and immunological phenotypes. Correlated functional status among segregating V segments might be attributable to linkage disequilibrium, but an unknown experimental factor could not be ruled out. In a later analysis, HLA-associated TCR beta chains were found to be more clonally expanded and to have lower generation probabilities than equally common non-associated chains. Because counts were too low, more than 15 rarely observed V segments, including chromosome 9 orphons, were left out of the earlier analysis of 587 of the donors. Sequencing depth was assumed to be roughly uniform across donors in the presence/absence analyses, though that assumption may not hold. A further reported finding was that TCR beta sequences accurately predicted the HLA-A and HLA-B alleles for most subjects in the first cohort. Most TCR sequences were observed very rarely across donors, whereas some public TCRs were present in many individuals. A few of the identified cytomegalovirus-associated TCR beta chains were confirmed in vitro to be specific for cytomegalovirus antigens. A cluster of highly shared sequence variants was judged likely to represent a technical artifact of the sequencing pipeline. According to a later analysis, most CMV-associated TCR beta chains appeared to be HLA-restricted, and the HLA associations seemed to be driven largely by CMV exposure. In this cohort, only TCR beta chains were sequenced, and detectable features were limited by the absence of alpha or paired-chain data. Assigning TCR associations to individual alleles was difficult when HLA alleles, especially DR and DQ, strongly co-occurred. According to a later genetic analysis, donors in an Asian-associated ancestry cluster had fewer N-insertions in productive TCRs than the approximately 610-donor mean. At a false discovery rate of 0.05, a later analysis linked 16,951 TCR beta sequences to specific HLA alleles. In a later genetic analysis, a missense DCLRE1C variant was associated with V-gene and J-gene trimming of TCR beta chains, and the association was replicated in an independent cohort.

A word on this clone: Its cognate antigen has yet to be identified. No much larger clone exists at a distance of one base, and base qualities are not known.

The library was prepared using the immunoSEQ multiplex PCR assay. For the multiplex PCR, a mixture combining 60 forward primers for TCR Vbeta segments and 13 reverse primers for TCR Jbeta segments was used. The CDR3 region of rearranged TCR beta genes was amplified from genomic DNA by a multiplex PCR assay. Amplified TCR beta libraries were sequenced as 87-base-pair reads on the Illumina HiSeq System. The study's processing was this. In a later analysis, tens of millions of unique TCR beta chains were counted across the roughly 610 repertoires, and roughly 10 million of these chains were shared by at least two donors. Raw reads were error-corrected and collapsed into unique sequences by a nearest-neighbor algorithm in which closely related sequences were merged to remove PCR and sequencing errors. V, D and J gene segments were assigned by aligning CDR3 sequences to IMGT reference sequences. For a sequence to be retained, a match of at least six nucleotides was required to both a V gene segment and a J gene segment. A rearrangement counted as productive if the CDR3 had no stop codons and remained in frame with V and J, and every other rearrangement counted as non-productive. Following IMGT convention, CDR3 was defined as the stretch from the second conserved V-encoded cysteine up to the conserved J-encoded phenylalanine. The earlier analysis of approximately 500 of the donors excluded sequences that lacked an unambiguous match to a single V gene segment. An earlier analysis of almost 600 of the donors classified V segments as functional when productive rearrangements were above 56.7% and as segregating when the standard deviation between donors was above 5%. A statistical classification framework was built for diagnosing cytomegalovirus status from the catalog of TCR beta chain sequences. In a later analysis, V and J genes were assigned by comparing TCR nucleotide sequences against IMGT/GENE-DB human TR gene sequences. A later analysis assigned CDR3 sequences and most-parsimonious VDJ recombination scenarios with the TCRdist pipeline. In a later analysis, every TCR beta chain was defined by the combination of its CDR3 amino acid sequence and its V-gene family, and reads without a unique V-gene family were dropped. As a way to deal with suspected cross-contamination and a sequencing artifact, a later analysis dropped more than 500 nucleotide sequences that were highly shared and had low generation probability. In a later analysis, a clonal expansion index for each public chain was calculated from normalized within-repertoire ranks of inferred template counts. A later analysis computed generation probabilities with a VDJ recombination model fitted to out-of-frame rearrangements, and checked the results against IGoR. In a later analysis, hypergeometric tests were used to score TCR-TCR, TCR-HLA and TCR-CMV co-occurrence, with a repertoire-size bias correction applied to TCR pairs. A later analysis estimated false discovery rates by permuting HLA or CMV assignments 20 times. In a later analysis, co-occurring TCRs were grouped using DBSCAN, with TCRdist sequence similarity added in when clustering inside HLA-allele-positive subsets. Repertoires with fewer than 30,000 or more than 120,000 public chains, plus five repertoires with anomalous nucleotide sharing, were excluded from co-occurrence clustering. Sourced from immuneACCESS, this table was stored by TCRdb with only in-frame sequences that have V and J called. A share of the clones is absent; for the studies checked, an unresolved V gene accounts for under half, and the remainder has no known explanation. Clonal size and the V and J genes are those of that table, whereas D and trimming came from the DNA. A total of around 150,000 clones appear in this sample, approximately 80% of them only once. The ten most abundant clones make up 4.3% of the sample.

The germline V gene (reference sequence) supplies CDR1 SEHNR and CDR2 FQNEAQ. The V end loses 2 bases and the J end loses 5 bases, and a stretch of 10 bases separates them. From the cysteine through the phenylalanine, the CDR3 covers 13 amino acids. The retained sequence is limited to the CDR3, 39 bases, with the frame set at the first base. The cohort consisted of some 730 healthy bone marrow donors. All cohort members were sampled while nominally healthy, although unrecorded immune exposures were likely present. The donor tested CMV seropositive, placing the donor among the roughly 300 seropositive members of the cohort. A peripheral blood sample was collected from each donor, and TCR beta sequencing was performed on peripheral blood mononuclear cells. The Qiagen DNeasy Blood Extraction Kit was used to extract genomic DNA from the blood cell samples.

The chain is assembled from TRBV7-9 and TRBJ2-7, with the D gene too uncertain to name. This sequence was found in a woman in her thirties or forties in good health and CMV-seropositive. The sample was PBMCs. Read as DNA, the sequence is TGTGCCAGCAGCTTAATCGCTGCGAACGAGCAGTACTTC. Its protein reads: CASSLIAANEQYF. With all but the CDR3 taken from the reference TRBV7-9 and TRBJ2-7 genes, the full variable domain is: DTGVSQNPRHKITKRGQNVTFRCDPISEHNRLYWYRQTLGQGPEFLTYFQNEAQLEKSRLLSDRFSAERPKGSFSTLEIQRTEQGDSAMYLCASSLIAANEQYFGPGTRLTVT.